This T cell receptor (beta chain) is drawn from a study of blood T cell repertoires in COVID-19. Across the study: Some COVID-19 samples were acute and others convalescent; all came from the United States, Italy and Spain. T cells, B-cell-depleted T cells, or PBMCs provided the cDNA or gDNA that served as material.

Enrolled during active infection, Seattle patients were then followed longitudinally. The CDR3 loop spans 14 amino acids. J was trimmed by 3 bases and V by 5 bases; bases with no gene match: 9. Per the germline V gene, CDR1 is GTSNPN and CDR2 is SVGIG (reference sequence). How the authors handled the data: Amplified reference gene primers provided the basis for estimating nucleated cell counts. TCRdb's table, derived via immunoSEQ multiplex PCR, lists solely in-frame clones and lacks some. V, J and clone size derive from that table, while D and trimming were established from the DNA sequence. The data hold 200,000 to 250,000 clones, with 70% to 90% observed a single time.

Specimen: peripheral blood. The sequence was collected from a woman aged 50 to 60 with COVID-19, enrolled during active disease. This chain joins TRBV30 and TRBJ1-2, with TRBD1 identical over 7 bases. Here the CDR3 reads CAWGTGQAYYGYTF. CDR3 nucleotide sequence: TGTGCCTGGGGGACCGGACAGGCCTACTATGGCTACACCTTC.